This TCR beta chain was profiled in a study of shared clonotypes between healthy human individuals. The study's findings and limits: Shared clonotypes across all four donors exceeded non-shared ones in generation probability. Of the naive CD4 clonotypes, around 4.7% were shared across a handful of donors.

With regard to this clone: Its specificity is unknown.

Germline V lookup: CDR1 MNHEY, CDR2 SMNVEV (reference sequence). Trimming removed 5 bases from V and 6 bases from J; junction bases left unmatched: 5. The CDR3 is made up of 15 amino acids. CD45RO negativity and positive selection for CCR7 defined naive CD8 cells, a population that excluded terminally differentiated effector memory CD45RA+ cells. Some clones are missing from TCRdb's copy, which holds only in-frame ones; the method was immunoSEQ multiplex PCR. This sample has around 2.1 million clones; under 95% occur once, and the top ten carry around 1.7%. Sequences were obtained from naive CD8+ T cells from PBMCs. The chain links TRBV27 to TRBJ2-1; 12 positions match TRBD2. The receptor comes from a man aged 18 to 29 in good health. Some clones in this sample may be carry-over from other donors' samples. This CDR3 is CASSLAGGPINEQFF. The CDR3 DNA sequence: TGTGCCAGCAGTCTAGCGGGAGGGCCGATCAATGAGCAGTTCTTC.